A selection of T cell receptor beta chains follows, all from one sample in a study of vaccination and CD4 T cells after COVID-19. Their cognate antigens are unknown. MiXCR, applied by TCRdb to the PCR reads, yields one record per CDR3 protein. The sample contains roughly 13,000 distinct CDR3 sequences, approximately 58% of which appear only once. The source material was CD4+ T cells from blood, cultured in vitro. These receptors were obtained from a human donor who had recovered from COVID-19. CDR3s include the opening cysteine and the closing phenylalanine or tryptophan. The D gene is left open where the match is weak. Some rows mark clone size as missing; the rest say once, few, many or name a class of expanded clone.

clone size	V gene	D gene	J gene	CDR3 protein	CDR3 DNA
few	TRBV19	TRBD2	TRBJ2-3	CASRSSGSTDTQYF	TGTGCCAGTAGATCTAGCGGGAGCACAGATACGCAGTATTTT
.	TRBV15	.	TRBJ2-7	CATSTRHRPGPLELYF	TGTGCCACCAGCACACGCCACAGACCGGGCCCCCTTGAGTTGTACTTC
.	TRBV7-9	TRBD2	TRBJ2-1	CASSLLSTSAEQFF	TGTGCCAGCAGCTTGCTTTCGACTAGCGCTGAGCAGTTCTTC
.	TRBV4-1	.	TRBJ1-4	CASSQEGGFGIGGTTNEKLFF	TGCGCCAGCAGCCAAGAAGGGGGTTTCGGGATTGGAGGTACAACTAATGAAAAACTGTTTTTT
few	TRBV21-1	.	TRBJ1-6	CASSVASISYNSPLHF	TGTGCCAGCAGCGTAGCTTCGATCTCCTATAATTCACCCCTCCACTTT
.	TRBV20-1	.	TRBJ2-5	CSARDHGESSETQYF	TGCAGTGCTAGAGATCACGGGGAGAGCTCAGAGACCCAGTACTTC
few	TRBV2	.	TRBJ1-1	CASTSVWTEAFF	TGTGCCAGCACCTCTGTTTGGACTGAAGCTTTCTTT
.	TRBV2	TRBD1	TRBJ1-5	CASSATGGGNQPQHF	TGTGCCAGCAGCGCGACAGGGGGAGGCAATCAGCCCCAGCATTTT
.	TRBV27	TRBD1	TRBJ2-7	CASRTSGQDEQYF	TGTGCCAGCAGAACCTCGGGACAGGACGAGCAGTACTTC
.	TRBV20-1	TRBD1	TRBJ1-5	CSARATGGGSNQPQHF	TGCAGTGCTAGAGCCACAGGGGGAGGAAGCAATCAGCCCCAGCATTTT
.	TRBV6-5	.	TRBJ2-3	CASSYSGRGRDTQYF	TGTGCCAGCAGTTACTCAGGCAGGGGCAGAGATACGCAGTATTTT
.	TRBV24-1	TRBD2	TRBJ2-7	CATSDLRRLAGEYEQYF	TGTGCCACCAGTGATTTAAGACGGCTAGCGGGAGAATACGAGCAGTACTTC
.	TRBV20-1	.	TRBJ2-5	CSARRPGSPGLAQYF	TGCAGTGCTAGACGACCCGGGTCCCCCGGTTTGGCCCAGTACTTC
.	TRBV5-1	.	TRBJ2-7	CASSSFQGTYEQYF	TGCGCCAGCAGCTCCTTCCAGGGCACCTACGAGCAGTACTTC
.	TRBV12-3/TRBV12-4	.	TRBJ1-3	CASSARSSGNTIYF	TGTGCCAGCAGTGCCCGGAGCTCTGGAAACACCATATATTTT
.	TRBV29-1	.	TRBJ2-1	CSVARNDNEQFF	TGCAGCGTTGCCAGAAACGACAATGAGCAGTTCTTC
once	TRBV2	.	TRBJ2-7	CASSELAYEQYF	TGTGCCAGCAGTGAACTAGCCTACGAGCAGTACTTC
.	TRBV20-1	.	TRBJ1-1	CSARPGAINTEAFF	TGCAGTGCTAGACCCGGGGCGATTAACACTGAAGCTTTCTTT
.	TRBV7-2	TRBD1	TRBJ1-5	CASSTDRGNQPQHF	TGTGCCAGCAGCACGGACAGGGGAAATCAGCCCCAGCATTTT
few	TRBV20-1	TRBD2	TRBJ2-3	CSARLAGGGDTQYF	TGCAGTGCACGACTAGCGGGAGGGGGAGATACGCAGTATTTT
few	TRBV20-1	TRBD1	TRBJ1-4	CSASRSGTGAEKLFF	TGCAGTGCTAGCCGGTCCGGGACAGGGGCGGAAAAACTGTTTTTT
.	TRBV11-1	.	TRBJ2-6	CASSSIRGANVLTF	TGTGCCAGCAGCTCGATCCGTGGGGCCAACGTCCTGACTTTC
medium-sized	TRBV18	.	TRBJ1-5	CASSPSDGWNQPQHF	TGTGCCAGCTCACCTTCAGACGGGTGGAATCAGCCCCAGCATTTT
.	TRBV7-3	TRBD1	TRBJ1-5	CASSPTGDNQPQHF	TGTGCCAGCAGCCCTACAGGGGACAATCAGCCCCAGCATTTT
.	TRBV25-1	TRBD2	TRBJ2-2	CASSDVSGRTGELFF	TGTGCCAGCAGTGACGTGAGCGGGAGGACCGGGGAGCTGTTTTTT
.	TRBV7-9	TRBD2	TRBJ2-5	CASSSTSVGQETQYF	TGTGCCAGCAGCTCGACTAGCGTCGGTCAAGAGACCCAGTACTTC
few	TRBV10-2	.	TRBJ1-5	CASSDPGGNQPQHF	TGCGCCAGCAGTGACCCGGGAGGAAATCAGCCCCAGCATTTT
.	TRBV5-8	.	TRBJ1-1	CASSLVQGTEAFF	TGTGCCAGCAGCTTGGTACAGGGCACTGAAGCTTTCTTT
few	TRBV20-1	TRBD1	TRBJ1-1	CSARTGGTSREAFF	TGCAGTGCGCGGACAGGGGGAACCTCTCGCGAAGCTTTCTTT
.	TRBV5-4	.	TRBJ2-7	CASRVGGRLEQYF	TGTGCCAGCAGGGTGGGGGGACGGCTCGAGCAGTACTTC
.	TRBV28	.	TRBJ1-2	CASSLPGVLYGYTF	TGTGCCAGCAGTTTACCCGGGGTCCTCTATGGCTACACCTTC
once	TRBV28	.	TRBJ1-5	CASSLDVRSQHF	TGTGCCAGCAGTCTCGATGTGCGATCCCAGCATTTT